One sample yielded the 32 T cell receptor beta chains listed below, sequenced in a study of cytomegalovirus exposure and HLA in healthy donors. The PCR contained 60 Vbeta and 13 Jbeta primers. TCRdb's copy holds only in-frame clones and misses some; the assay was immunoSEQ multiplex PCR. The sample records under 200,000 clones, roughly 75% being singletons. The specimen sequenced was PBMCs. All receptors derive from a man aged 40-49 years in good health and CMV-seronegative.

This rearrangement joins TRBV6-4 to TRBJ2-2; the D gene is possibly TRBD2 (5 bases). This CDR3 is 14 amino acids long. CDR1 MRHNA and CDR2 SNTAGT come from the germline V gene. V was clipped by 2 bases and J by 4 bases, with 8 bases between them. CDR3 coding DNA: TGTGCCAGCAGTGACAACGCGGGCACCGGGGAGCTGTTTTTT. Translating gives CASSDNAGTGELFF.

This chain connects TRBV4-1 to TRBJ2-3; weak D call: TRBD2 (6 bases). Germline CDR1 is MGHRA and CDR2 is YSYEKL. The CDR3 loop spans 13 amino acids. The ends were cut back, 5 bases at V and 3 bases at J, with 9 bases in the middle. For the CDR3, the DNA is TGCGCCAGCAGCTTACGGGGGACAGATACGCAGTATTTT. Encoded protein: CASSLRGTDTQYF.

The chain links TRBV2 to TRBJ2-3; TRBD2 aligns across 12 bases. The CDR3 length is 15 residues. The ends lost 7 bases at V and 6 bases at J; junction bases unmatched: 8. Germline V gene lookup returns CDR1 SNHLY and CDR2 FYNNEI. This chain's CDR3 is CASKPTSGRLDTQYF. Written as DNA, the CDR3 is TGTGCCAGCAAACCGACTAGCGGGAGACTGGATACGCAGTATTTT.

This clone was found once. The chain joins TRBV5-3 to TRBJ1-5; 7 bases fit TRBD1. TRBV5-3 falls under the ORF class, with uncertain function. The CDR3 consists of 19 residues. Unmatched junction bases numbered 15, after V lost 0 bases and J lost 3 bases. The CDR3 region is CARSLVEGTVPIYNQPQHF. CDR3 nucleotide sequence: TGTGCCAGAAGCTTGGTTGAAGGGACAGTCCCTATATACAATCAGCCCCAGCATTTT.

The chain uses TRBV6-1 and TRBJ2-5; tentative D call: TRBD2 (7 bases). V was shortened by 2 bases and J by 5 bases, with 12 bases between the two germline ends. Per the germline V gene, CDR1 is MNHNS and CDR2 is SASEGT. The CDR3 runs to 14 residues. The DNA for the CDR3 is TGTGCCAGCAGTGAATTGGGGGGGCCGGAGACCCAGTACTTC. Its translation: CASSELGGPETQYF.

V gene TRBV4-1 combines with J gene TRBJ2-5, with 11 bases identical to TRBD2. This CDR3 has 18 amino acids. CDR1 MGHRA and CDR2 YSYEKL come from the germline V gene. The V gene end was trimmed by 3 bases and the J gene end by 1 base; junction bases not matched to a gene: 10. CDR3 nucleotide sequence: TGCGCCAGCAGCCATGGGGATCGACTAGCGGGACCCCAAGAGACCCAGTACTTC. This translates into CASSHGDRLAGPQETQYF.

The CDR3 bases are TGTGCCTGGAGTGTACAGGGGACTGAAGCTTTCTTT. Encoded protein: CAWSVQGTEAFF. The chain combines TRBV30 with TRBJ1-1; 7 nucleotides line up with TRBD1. J was trimmed by 5 bases and V by 0 bases; bases with no gene match: 0. The CDR3 consists of 12 residues. Per the germline V gene, CDR1 is GTSNPN and CDR2 is SVGIG (reference sequence).

V usage is TRBV11-3 and J usage is TRBJ2-1; TRBD2 aligns across 8 bases. V lost 4 bases and J lost 12; bases outside the gene matches: 8. This CDR3 is built from 13 residues. The V gene's germline CDR1 is SGHNT and CDR2 YENEEA. The CDR3 reads CASSSRGGVRQFF. DNA of the CDR3: TGTGCCAGCAGCTCCCGGGGGGGAGTGAGGCAGTTCTTC.

CDR3 bases: TGTGCCATCAGTGAACCGAGACAGTCCTACGAGCAGTACTTC. Translated, it gives CAISEPRQSYEQYF. The rearrangement joins TRBV10-3 to TRBJ2-7, with a possible D match to TRBD1 (5 bases). Trimming left V 3 bases short and J 1 base short, with 10 bases between. The CDR3 has 14 residues. Germline CDR1 is ENHRY and CDR2 is SYGVKD.

V is TRBV9 and J is TRBJ2-5; 13 bases are a match to TRBD2. In germline, CDR1 is SGDLS, CDR2 YYNGEE. The CDR3 is made up of 15 amino acids. V was pared by 4 bases and J by 4 bases, with 4 bases of the junction left unmatched. The CDR3 loop is CASSKGLAGLETQYF. CDR3 coding DNA: TGTGCCAGCAGCAAGGGACTAGCGGGACTAGAGACCCAGTACTTC.

This chain links TRBV2 with TRBJ1-4; 8 positions match TRBD1. The V segment lost 4 bases and the J segment 4 bases; nucleotides outside the gene matches: 2. Germline CDR1 and CDR2: SNHLY and FYNNEI. CDR3 length equals 14 residues. CDR3 region: CASSVQGGNEKLFF. The CDR3 DNA sequence: TGTGCCAGCAGTGTACAGGGGGGTAATGAAAAACTGTTTTTT.

V and J are TRBV19 and TRBJ1-5; no clear D gene. CDR1 is LNHDA and CDR2 is SQIVND in the germline V gene (reference sequence). Between the trimmed V and J ends, which lost 3 bases and 7 bases, there was a span of 7 bases. The CDR3 has 12 amino acids. Here the CDR3 reads CASSIEIQPQHF. The CDR3 DNA sequence: TGTGCCAGTAGTATTGAGATCCAGCCCCAGCATTTT.

This clone was found a few times. J is TRBJ1-2 and V is TRBV2; 8 bases fit TRBD1. CDR1 and CDR2 (germline): SNHLY, FYNNEI. This CDR3 region has 15 residues. V trimming: 8 bases; J trimming: 4 bases; junction bases outside the gene matches: 12. CDR3 bases: TGTGCCAGCCCAGAGGGCATAGGACAGGGCTATGGCTACACCTTC. It yields the protein CASPEGIGQGYGYTF.

This chain connects TRBV7-9 to TRBJ2-7; TRBD1 matches at 9 bases. This CDR3 contains 15 residues. Germline trimming cut 1 base from V and 1 base from J; bases unmatched to any gene: 2. CDR1 and CDR2 (germline): SEHNR, FQNEAQ (reference sequence). DNA of the CDR3: TGTGCCAGCAGCTTAGGGGACAGGGTATCCTACGAGCAGTACTTC. It translates to CASSLGDRVSYEQYF. The variable domain in full, with the rest retrieved from reference TRBV7-9 and TRBJ2-7, is DTGVSQNPRHKITKRGQNVTFRCDPISEHNRLYWYRQTLGQGPEFLTYFQNEAQLEKSRLLSDRFSAERPKGSFSTLEIQRTEQGDSAMYLCASSLGDRVSYEQYFGPGTRLTVT.

V and J are TRBV4-3 and TRBJ1-1, with D perhaps matching TRBD1 (5 bases). Per the germline V gene, CDR1 is LGHNA and CDR2 is YSLEER. This CDR3 spans 17 amino acids. V was cut by 2 bases and J by 3 bases, with 19 bases left in between. CDR3 loop: CASSQSRGGQEYTEAFF. The CDR3 bases are TGCGCCAGCAGCCAATCAAGGGGAGGTCAGGAGTACACTGAAGCTTTCTTT.

The V gene is TRBV6-5, the J gene TRBJ1-4; TRBD1 agrees at 9 bases. This CDR3 region has 15 residues. V dropped 4 bases and J dropped 4; count of bases not matched to a gene: 4. Germline CDR1 MNHEY, CDR2 SVGAGI. The CDR3 DNA reads as TGTGCCAGCAGTTCGTACAGGGGGCGTAATGAAAAACTGTTTTTT. Encoded protein: CASSSYRGRNEKLFF.

This sequence joins TRBV27 and TRBJ2-1; 8 bases are shared with TRBD2. Unmatched junction bases numbered 12, after V lost 8 bases and J lost 0 bases. The CDR3 contains 17 residues. Germline V gene sequence: CDR1 MNHEY, CDR2 SMNVEV (reference sequence). For the CDR3, the DNA is TGTGCCAGCGGCCTGGGACTAGATCCCAGCTCCTACAATGAGCAGTTCTTC. Protein sequence: CASGLGLDPSSYNEQFF.

This clone occurred a few times. This chain connects TRBV5-1 to TRBJ2-5; TRBD2 aligns across 7 bases. The CDR3 is 12 residues long. V was pared by 1 base and J by 7 bases, with 1 base of the junction left unmatched. The germline CDR1 and CDR2 sequences are SGHRS and YFSETQ. This CDR3 reads CASSLRGGTQYF. CDR3 bases: TGCGCCAGCAGCTTGCGCGGGGGGACCCAGTACTTC.

This sequence joins TRBV25-1 and TRBJ1-1; 8 bases match TRBD1. The germline gives CDR1 MGHDK, CDR2 SYGVNS. This CDR3 contains 17 residues. Germline trimming cut 4 bases from V and 1 base from J; bases unmatched to any gene: 11. The CDR3 protein is CASSGASDRARNTEAFF. In DNA, the CDR3 is TGTGCCAGCAGTGGGGCTTCGGACAGGGCGAGGAACACTGAAGCTTTCTTT.

V is TRBV21-1 and J is TRBJ2-1; the table's D call TRBD2 went unverified against the DNA. TRBV21-1 is marked as a pseudogene. The CDR3 is made up of 18 amino acids. CDR3 amino acids: CASSSSSGRRVNGNEQFF. The CDR3 nucleotides are TGTGCCAGCAGCAGTTCTAGCGGGAGAAGGGTTAATGGCAATGAGCAGTTCTTC.

The J gene is TRBJ1-6, the V gene TRBV27, with 9 positions matching TRBD1. The germline gives CDR1 MNHEY, CDR2 SMNVEV (reference sequence). The CDR3 runs to 15 residues. Trimming cost V 5 bases and J 7 bases; bases outside gene matches: 6. The CDR3 loop is CASSLTGTGNSPLHF. CDR3 DNA: TGTGCCAGCAGTCTCACCGGGACAGGGAATTCACCCCTCCACTTT.

The genes are TRBV30 and TRBJ2-1; 7 bases align to TRBD2. Germline V gene sequence: CDR1 GTSNPN, CDR2 SVGIG (reference sequence). With V trimmed by 0 bases and J by 9 bases, 2 bases remained unmatched. There are 12 residues in the CDR3. The CDR3 is CAWSVSGVEQFF. Here the CDR3 DNA reads TGTGCCTGGAGTGTAAGCGGGGTTGAGCAGTTCTTC.

The chain carries TRBV7-2 and TRBJ2-7; 7 nucleotides agree with TRBD1. The CDR3 runs to 14 residues. The germline CDR1 and CDR2 sequences are SGHTA and FQGNSA. V shed 7 bases, J shed 3 bases, and the junction held 9 bases outside the gene matches. This chain's CDR3 is CASTRGDRLYEQYF. CDR3 in DNA: TGTGCCAGCACCCGTGGGGACAGACTCTACGAGCAGTACTTC.

The chain employs TRBV5-6 and TRBJ1-6; 8 bases fit TRBD1. Trimming at V came to 4 bases and at J to 7 bases, leaving 10 bases not matched to a gene. This CDR3 region has 16 residues. Germline V gene sequence: CDR1 SGHDT, CDR2 YYEEEE. In DNA form, the CDR3 reads TGTGCCAGCAGCCAACTCAACAGGGGGAAGAATTCACCCCTCCACTTT. Translating it yields CASSQLNRGKNSPLHF.

V is TRBV6-6 and J is TRBJ1-3; D is possibly TRBD1 (6 bases). The CDR3 sequence is 15 residues long. Per germline, CDR1 MNHNY and CDR2 SVGAGI (reference sequence). Trimming removed 4 bases at V and 4 bases at J, with 14 bases between. CDR3 nucleotide sequence: TGTGCCAGCAGTTCCACAGGGTTGGCCGGAAACACCATATATTTT. Protein product: CASSSTGLAGNTIYF.

The chain carries TRBV5-6 and TRBJ2-7; D is unclear. The CDR3 contains 13 residues. From germline, CDR1 is SGHDT and CDR2 YYEEEE. Trimming removed 0 bases at V and 5 bases at J, with 9 bases between. The CDR3 loop reads CASSLAAAHEQYF. The CDR3 DNA sequence: TGTGCCAGCAGCTTGGCTGCGGCGCACGAGCAGTACTTC.

The rearrangement uses TRBV29-1 and TRBJ2-1; 9 bases map to TRBD2. The V gene's germline CDR1 is SQVTM and CDR2 ANQGSEA. Trimming removed 7 bases from V and 9 bases from J; junction bases left unmatched: 7. This CDR3 region has 12 residues. The CDR3 nucleotides read TGCAGCGGGCGGGGGGGCCCGGGTGAGCAGTTCTTC. Protein sequence: CSGRGGPGEQFF.

The rearrangement joins TRBV7-9 to TRBJ2-5; possible D gene TRBD1, 5 bases. The germline CDR1 and CDR2 sequences are SEHNR and FQNEAQ (reference sequence). The CDR3 length is 15 residues. Trimming left V 0 bases short and J 4 bases short, with 12 bases between. CDR3 sequence (DNA): TGTGCCAGCAGCTTAGCTCAGGGAAGGCGAGAGACCCAGTACTTC. Its protein is CASSLAQGRRETQYF.

V and J are TRBV29-1 and TRBJ1-1; 9 nucleotides align to TRBD1. The ends lost 2 bases at V and 2 bases at J; junction bases unmatched: 3. CDR1 is SQVTM, CDR2 ANQGSEA, per germline. The CDR3 consists of 14 residues. The CDR3 here is CSVETGQGNTEAFF. CDR3 nucleotide sequence: TGCAGCGTTGAAACGGGACAGGGTAACACTGAAGCTTTCTTT.

The chain employs TRBV6-4 and TRBJ1-3; 8 positions agree with TRBD1. Germline trimming cut 5 bases from V and 0 bases from J; bases unmatched to any gene: 6. The CDR3 length is 16 residues. Germline V lookup: CDR1 MRHNA, CDR2 SNTAGT. The CDR3 is CASSLDRGRSGNTIYF. CDR3 nucleotides: TGTGCCAGCAGTCTAGACAGGGGCCGCTCTGGAAACACCATATATTTT.

This clone has just a few counts. This sequence joins TRBV5-6 and TRBJ1-6, with 8 bases identical to TRBD1. V was pared by 3 bases and J by 6 bases, with 5 bases of the junction left unmatched. Germline CDR1 is SGHDT and CDR2 is YYEEEE. The CDR3 runs to 15 residues. The CDR3 DNA is TGTGCCAGCAGCTACCGGACAGGGCTTAATTCACCCCTCCACTTT. This sequence encodes CASSYRTGLNSPLHF.

The chain couples TRBV5-4 to TRBJ2-7; TRBD2 aligns across 12 bases. The CDR3 contains 15 residues. V shed 4 bases, J shed 2 bases, and the junction held 4 bases outside the gene matches. In germline, CDR1 is SGHNT, CDR2 YYREEE (reference sequence). The CDR3 spells CASSSTSGGPYEQYF. The DNA for the CDR3 is TGTGCCAGCAGCAGTACTAGCGGGGGGCCCTACGAGCAGTACTTC.